The 22 T cell receptor beta chains in this list originate from one sample, sequenced in a study of T cells after yellow fever vaccination. TCRdb re-called the 5' RACE reads through MiXCR, storing one row per CDR3 protein. The table records about 260,000 distinct CDR3 sequences, approximately 5.2% of them present only once. This material consisted of CD4+ T cells sorted from PBMCs, taken on the day of the yellow fever booster vaccination. Every receptor here comes from a man aged 18 to 29 who received the YFV17D yellow fever vaccine.

Only a few counts were recorded for this clonotype. The V call is TRBV7-9, the J call TRBJ2-3, with D possibly being TRBD1 (6 bases). This CDR3 comprises 15 residues. Trimming stripped 4 bases from V and 2 bases from J, with 13 bases between. Looked up from germline, CDR1 is SEHNR and CDR2 is FQNEAQ (reference sequence). CDR3 DNA: TGTGCCAGCAGCTCCCCACAGGGATACACAGATACGCAGTATTTT. Amino acids: CASSSPQGYTDTQYF. The full variable domain, rest sourced from reference TRBV7-9 and TRBJ2-3, is DTGVSQNPRHKITKRGQNVTFRCDPISEHNRLYWYRQTLGQGPEFLTYFQNEAQLEKSRLLSDRFSAERPKGSFSTLEIQRTEQGDSAMYLCASSSPQGYTDTQYFGPGTRLTVL.

The chain recombines TRBV7-3 with TRBJ1-1, with D possibly matching TRBD1 (5 bases). Germline-derived CDR1 and CDR2 are SGHTA and FQGTGA. V lost 5 bases and J lost 0, with 13 bases in between. The CDR3 has 15 amino acids. CDR3 sequence reads: CASSQLGTMNTEAFF. The CDR3 bases are TGTGCCAGCAGCCAGTTAGGGACCATGAACACTGAAGCTTTCTTT.

Written as DNA, the CDR3 is TGTGCCAGCAGCGCGACAAGGGGCCCATACAATGAGCAGTTCTTC. Its translation: CASSATRGPYNEQFF. This sequence joins TRBV7-6 and TRBJ2-1; tentatively, D is TRBD1 (5 bases). The germline V and J ends were trimmed by 5 bases and 4 bases, with 15 bases remaining between them. The CDR3 has 15 residues. Germline CDR1 and CDR2: SGHVS and FNYEAQ.

The CDR3 loop is CASKGGGFGNTIYF. Here the CDR3 DNA reads TGTGCCAGCAAGGGAGGGGGCTTTGGAAACACCATATATTTT. The J gene is TRBJ1-3, the V gene TRBV12-3 or TRBV12-4; 7 nucleotides agree with TRBD1. This CDR3 contains 14 residues. Trimming at V came to 7 bases and at J to 3 bases, leaving 6 bases not matched to a gene.

The gene calls are TRBV2 and TRBJ1-6, with D perhaps matching TRBD1 (6 bases). Germline values: CDR1 SNHLY, CDR2 FYNNEI. The V gene lost 6 bases and the J gene lost 4 bases, with 13 bases spanning the gap. The CDR3 loop spans 15 amino acids. As DNA, the CDR3 is TGTGCCAGCAGCCCGAGGACAGATTATAATTCACCCCTCCACTTT. Protein product: CASSPRTDYNSPLHF.

The chain couples TRBV5-4 to TRBJ1-1, with 9 nucleotides matching TRBD1. V dropped 3 bases and J dropped 4; count of bases not matched to a gene: 10. In germline, CDR1 is SGHNT, CDR2 YYREEE (reference sequence). The CDR3 has 16 amino acids. This CDR3 is CASSYGIGQGSTEAFF. CDR3 nucleotide sequence: TGTGCCAGCAGCTATGGAATAGGACAGGGGAGCACTGAAGCTTTCTTT.

V usage is TRBV12-3 or TRBV12-4 and J usage is TRBJ2-5; D might be TRBD1 or TRBD2, each matching 6 bases. The CDR3 extends over 15 amino acids. V was clipped by 7 bases and J by 5 bases, with 20 bases between them. This CDR3 is CASTPGEQGAETQYF. In DNA, the CDR3 is TGTGCCAGCACCCCGGGGGAACAGGGTGCTGAGACCCAGTACTTC.

This clonotype has only a few counts. The chain links TRBV7-2 to TRBJ1-1, with TRBD1 as a possible D gene (6 bases). In germline, CDR1 is SGHTA, CDR2 FQGNSA. The length of the CDR3 is 13 residues. Trimming removed 3 bases at V and 4 bases at J, with 9 bases between. The CDR3 sequence: CASSFNRATEAFF. The CDR3 bases are TGTGCCAGCAGCTTTAACAGGGCCACTGAAGCTTTCTTT. Complete variable domain (other parts from reference TRBV7-2 and TRBJ1-1): GAGVSQSPSNKVTEKGKDVELRCDPISGHTALYWYRQSLGQGLEFLIYFQGNSAPDKSGLPSDRFSAERTGGSVSTLTIQRTQQEDSAVYLCASSFNRATEAFFGQGTRLTVV.

At least ten counts were recorded for this clonotype. The chain combines TRBV12-3 or TRBV12-4 with TRBJ2-7, with 10 nucleotides matching TRBD1. The V and J ends lost 6 bases and 5 bases, in that order; junction bases with no gene match: 7. This CDR3 spans 14 amino acids. CDR3 nucleotides: TGTGCCAGCAGATCGACAGGGGGCAAGAACGAGCAGTACTTC. Translating gives CASRSTGGKNEQYF.

This clonotype was counted many times. The genes are TRBV21-1 and TRBJ2-7; the table gives TRBD1 as D, unverified against the DNA. TRBV21-1 is an annotated pseudogene. The CDR3 spans 20 residues. CDR3 in DNA: TGTGCCAGCAGCAAAGATCGGGGCGGACTGACCTCTCGTAACTCCTACGAGCAGTACGTC. The encoded protein is CASSKDRGGLTSRNSYEQYV.

This sequence joins TRBV27 and TRBJ2-1, with 9 bases matching TRBD1. CDR3 size: 16 residues. Germline V lookup: CDR1 MNHEY, CDR2 SMNVEV (reference sequence). V dropped 2 bases and J dropped 2; count of bases not matched to a gene: 4. CDR3 sequence reads: CASSLTDRGAYNEQFF. The CDR3 DNA reads TGTGCCAGCAGTTTAACTGACAGGGGGGCCTACAATGAGCAGTTCTTC.

The genes are TRBV19 and TRBJ1-1; 7 nucleotides agree with TRBD1. J gave up 1 base and V 4 bases, and 3 bases lay outside the gene matches. CDR1 is LNHDA, CDR2 SQIVND, per germline (reference sequence). CDR3 length: 14 amino acids. CDR3 nucleotide sequence: TGTGCCAGTAGTAGGGACAGTCGGAACACTGAAGCTTTCTTT. It codes for CASSRDSRNTEAFF.

This clonotype occurred many times. The V call is TRBV5-1, the J call TRBJ2-7, with a possible D match to TRBD1 (6 bases). V lost 1 base and J 0 bases, leaving 8 bases between the germline ends. CDR1 and CDR2 from the germline V gene are SGHRS and YFSETQ. CDR3 length: 14 amino acids. In DNA form, the CDR3 reads TGCGCCAGCAGCTTGCAGGGGCCCTCCTACGAGCAGTACTTC. Its protein product is CASSLQGPSYEQYF. The full variable domain, with the rest looked up from reference TRBV5-1 and TRBJ2-7, is KAGVTQTPRYLIKTRGQQVTLSCSPISGHRSVSWYQQTPGQGLQFLFEYFSETQRNKGNFPGRFSGRQFSNSRSEMNVSTLELGDSALYLCASSLQGPSYEQYFGPGTRLTVT.

The gene calls are TRBV7-9 and TRBJ2-1, with TRBD2 identical over 7 bases. V was pared by 5 bases and J by 8 bases, with 12 bases of the junction left unmatched. The CDR3 length is 15 residues. Germline V lookup: CDR1 SEHNR, CDR2 FQNEAQ (reference sequence). CDR3 in amino acids: CASSAALAGVDEQFF. CDR3 DNA sequence: TGTGCCAGCAGCGCCGCCCTGGCGGGAGTGGATGAGCAGTTCTTC.

This clonotype was detected a few times. This chain links TRBV19 with TRBJ1-6; 9 bases match TRBD1. Germline V gives CDR1 LNHDA, CDR2 SQIVND (reference sequence). CDR3 length equals 14 residues. Unmatched junction bases numbered 6, after V lost 8 bases and J lost 7 bases. This chain's CDR3 is CASSAGQGNSPLHF. The CDR3, as DNA: TGTGCCAGTTCGGCGGGACAGGGAAATTCACCCCTCCACTTT.

The chain joins TRBV6-5 to TRBJ1-1, with TRBD1 identical over 7 bases. Per the germline V gene, CDR1 is MNHEY and CDR2 is SVGAGI. The CDR3 spans 15 residues. J gave up 10 bases and V 7 bases, and 18 bases lay outside the gene matches. The CDR3 protein is CASTAAGGADRGAFF. The CDR3 region has the DNA TGTGCCAGCACCGCAGCAGGGGGGGCGGATCGTGGAGCTTTCTTT.

This chain links TRBV25-1 with TRBJ1-2; tentative D call: TRBD1 (5 bases). The CDR3 is made up of 16 amino acids. Trimming removed 0 bases at V and 4 bases at J, with 15 bases between. CDR1 and CDR2 (germline): MGHDK, SYGVNS. Written as DNA, the CDR3 is TGTGCCAGCAGTGAATACGGACGGGGCGGATCCTATGGCTACACCTTC. The encoded protein is CASSEYGRGGSYGYTF.

This clonotype came up a few times. This chain uses TRBV4-3 with TRBJ1-2; perhaps TRBD1 as D (5 bases). V lost 5 bases and J lost 4, with 20 bases in between. The CDR3 has 16 residues. CDR1 and CDR2 (germline): LGHNA, YSLEER. DNA for the CDR3: TGCGCCAGCAGCGAAGCCGGGACGTCGATGGGCTATGGCTACACCTTC. Encoded protein: CASSEAGTSMGYGYTF.

This clonotype turned up a few times. V and J are TRBV4-3 and TRBJ2-3; TRBD1 agrees at 9 bases. Germline V lookup: CDR1 LGHNA, CDR2 YSLEER. V was pared by 0 bases and J by 2 bases, with 9 bases of the junction left unmatched. This CDR3 region has 18 residues. CDR3 region: CASSQDIWTGDPTDTQYF. In DNA form, the CDR3 reads TGCGCCAGCAGCCAAGATATTTGGACAGGGGACCCCACAGATACGCAGTATTTT.

A word on this clonotype: The DNA is omitted, as the CDR3 cannot be located on it reliably, and the CDR3 follows TCRdb's listing. The chain employs TRBV4-1 and TRBJ2-3; no check of the table's D call, TRBD1, against the DNA was made. Ends included, the CDR3 has 13 residues. Per the germline V gene, CDR1 is MGHRA and CDR2 is YSYEKL. CDR3 residues: CASSQVGTGALYF.

This clonotype has ten or more counts. The chain recombines TRBV5-6 with TRBJ1-5, with D tentatively TRBD1 (5 bases). CDR1 is SGHDT, CDR2 YYEEEE, per germline. This CDR3 spans 15 amino acids. V lost 4 bases and J 5 bases, leaving 16 bases between the germline ends. CDR3 protein: CASSSRDLNYQPQHF. The CDR3 nucleotides read TGTGCCAGCAGCAGCAGGGACCTCAACTATCAGCCCCAGCATTTT.

This clonotype was seen only a few times. This chain connects TRBV6-2 or TRBV6-3 to TRBJ2-7; D possibly matches TRBD1 or TRBD2 (5 bases each). The germline V gene encodes CDR1 MNHEY and CDR2 SVGEGT. This CDR3 region has 15 residues. Trimming took 8 bases from V and 2 from J, leaving 19 bases between them. CDR3 sequence (DNA): TGTGCCAGCGGACTGGGAGTAGGGGTGACCTACGAGCAGTACTTC. It encodes CASGLGVGVTYEQYF.